These 18 T cell receptor beta chains were sequenced from one sample in a study of blood T cell repertoires in COVID-19. Profiled with immunoSEQ multiplex PCR; TCRdb holds only in-frame clones, not every one. The sample lists some 320,000 clones, around nine tenths occurring once. The sample was PBMCs or T cells enriched from blood (not recorded which). Source of these receptors: a woman aged 30 to 39 who had been exposed to COVID-19.

This chain uses TRBV6-1 with TRBJ1-2, with D perhaps matching TRBD1 (5 bases). V was clipped by 6 bases and J by 4 bases, with 15 bases between them. Germline V CDR1 and CDR2: MNHNS, SASEGT. The CDR3 runs 14 residues. In DNA form, the CDR3 reads TGTGCCAGCAGCGCCAAAGGGGAGGCCTATGGCTACACCTTC. Protein product: CASSAKGEAYGYTF.

The chain links TRBV4-1 to TRBJ1-2; the D gene is possibly TRBD1 (5 bases). This CDR3 is 16 amino acids long. Germline CDR1 is MGHRA and CDR2 is YSYEKL. Trimming took off 0 bases at V and 4 bases at J, with 15 bases between the two ends. The CDR3: CASSQDRQLLFYGYTF. For the CDR3, the DNA is TGCGCCAGCAGCCAAGATCGACAGCTTTTGTTCTATGGCTACACCTTC.

The chain has TRBV2 and TRBJ1-2, with TRBD1 identical over 9 bases. CDR1 and CDR2 (germline): SNHLY, FYNNEI. The CDR3 contains 14 residues. With V trimmed by 6 bases and J by 4 bases, 6 bases remained unmatched. CDR3 sequence reads: CASRRQTGGYGYTF. Written as DNA, the CDR3 is TGTGCCAGCAGACGACAGACAGGGGGCTATGGCTACACCTTC.

The V call is TRBV19, the J call TRBJ1-2, with a possible D match to TRBD1 (5 bases). Germline loops: CDR1 LNHDA, CDR2 SQIVND (reference sequence). Trimming stripped 6 bases from V and 2 bases from J, with 13 bases between. The CDR3 spans 14 residues. Written as DNA, the CDR3 is TGTGCCAGTAGCCGAAATCCAGGGAACTATGGCTACACCTTC. Encoded protein: CASSRNPGNYGYTF.

This clone was detected only once. CDR3 in DNA: TGTGCCAGCAGTCCCCGTTGGTCGAGCGGGGGGTACAATGAGCAGTTCTTC. Protein sequence: CASSPRWSSGGYNEQFF. The gene calls are TRBV27 and TRBJ2-1; the match to TRBD2 covers 9 bases. V was pared by 5 bases and J by 4 bases, with 12 bases of the junction left unmatched. CDR1 MNHEY and CDR2 SMNVEV come from the germline V gene (reference sequence). CDR3 size: 17 residues.

The chain employs TRBV7-6 and TRBJ2-3; 10 positions agree with TRBD2. Germline trimming cut 3 bases from V and 4 bases from J; bases unmatched to any gene: 7. The CDR3 is 16 amino acids. CDR1 SGHVS and CDR2 FNYEAQ come from the germline V gene. CDR3 DNA sequence: TGTGCCAGCAGCTTTGTCCAGCGGGGGGGCGCAGATACGCAGTATTTT. This codes for CASSFVQRGGADTQYF. The whole variable domain, filled in from reference TRBV7-6 and TRBJ2-3, reads GAGVSQSPRYKVTKRGQDVALRCDPISGHVSLYWYRQALGQGPEFLTYFNYEAQQDKSGLPNDRFSAERPEGSISTLTIQRTEQRDSAMYRCASSFVQRGGADTQYFGPGTRLTVL.

This clone was counted a single time. The same CDR3 can be traced to other DNA sequences in this sample. The J gene is TRBJ2-3, the V gene TRBV6-5; possibly TRBD1 for D (5 bases). V lost 5 bases and J 1 base, leaving 7 bases between the germline ends. Germline V gives CDR1 MNHEY, CDR2 SVGAGI. This CDR3 is 13 amino acids long. This CDR3 is CASSLRGTDTQYF. CDR3 coding DNA: TGTGCCAGCAGTCTCAGGGGCACAGATACGCAGTATTTT.

The CDR3 loop is CASSLGQGYEAFF. The CDR3 DNA sequence: TGCGCCAGCAGCTTGGGCCAGGGTTACGAAGCTTTCTTT. The chain recombines TRBV5-1 with TRBJ1-1; the D gene is possibly TRBD1 (5 bases). Trimming removed 0 bases at V and 8 bases at J, with 11 bases between. Germline values: CDR1 SGHRS, CDR2 YFSETQ. The CDR3 is 13 amino acids.

The chain employs TRBV19 and TRBJ2-3; no reliable D call. CDR3 length: 15 residues. V lost 4 bases and J lost 2, with 13 bases in between. From germline, CDR1 is LNHDA and CDR2 SQIVND (reference sequence). The CDR3, as DNA: TGTGCCAGTAGTAACACAGCCCTAAACACAGATACGCAGTATTTT. Translating it yields CASSNTALNTDTQYF.

For this clone: Different DNA sequences within this sample yield the same CDR3. The rearrangement links TRBV5-1 to TRBJ1-6; 11 bases fit TRBD1. The germline V gene has CDR1 SGHRS and CDR2 YFSETQ. The junction had 2 bases not matched to a gene; V was cut back by 4 bases and J by 8 bases. The length of the CDR3 is 14 residues. In DNA, the CDR3 is TGCGCCAGCAGCCTGGGACAGGGGGATTCACCCCTCCACTTT. This encodes CASSLGQGDSPLHF.

The rearrangement joins TRBV7-3 to TRBJ1-6, with D possibly TRBD1 on 5 matching bases. The ends were cut back, 5 bases at V and 7 bases at J, with 12 bases in the middle. The CDR3 loop spans 14 amino acids. CDR1 is SGHTA, CDR2 FQGTGA, per germline. DNA for the CDR3: TGTGCCAGCAGCCCCCAGGGAGGGAATTCACCCCTCCACTTT. As protein: CASSPQGGNSPLHF.

V gene TRBV7-2 combines with J gene TRBJ2-5; tentative D call: TRBD2 (5 bases). There are 13 residues in the CDR3. Germline CDR1 reads SGHTA; CDR2 reads FQGNSA. V gave up 5 bases and J gave up 5 bases, with 12 bases separating them. The CDR3 region has the DNA TGTGCCAGCAGCCTGGTCCCGGGGGAGACCCAGTACTTC. It specifies CASSLVPGETQYF.

This chain uses TRBV4-1 with TRBJ2-2, with 11 bases identical to TRBD1. The junction had 4 bases not matched to a gene; V was cut back by 0 bases and J by 4 bases. The CDR3 loop spans 17 amino acids. The germline CDR1 and CDR2 sequences are MGHRA and YSYEKL. Written as DNA, the CDR3 is TGCGCCAGCAGCCAAGAAGGGACAGGGGGGGGCACCGGGGAGCTGTTTTTT. Translating gives CASSQEGTGGGTGELFF.

The rearrangement uses TRBV12-3 or TRBV12-4 and TRBJ2-2, with TRBD1 as a possible D gene (6 bases). This CDR3 has 13 residues. V was pared by 6 bases and J by 4 bases, with 9 bases between. CDR3 residues: CASSNRATGELFF. The CDR3 DNA follows: TGTGCCAGCAGCAACAGGGCCACCGGGGAGCTGTTTTTT.

This chain links TRBV2 with TRBJ1-6, with D unclear. V was pared by 4 bases and J by 6 bases, with 7 bases between. Looked up from germline, CDR1 is SNHLY and CDR2 is FYNNEI. This CDR3 spans 13 amino acids. The CDR3 DNA sequence: TGTGCCAGCAGTGGGCAGGTTAATTCACCCCTCCACTTT. Translated, it gives CASSGQVNSPLHF.

The CDR3 protein is CASSQSDREAGNTIYF. The DNA of the CDR3 is TGCGCCAGCAGTCAATCCGACAGGGAAGCGGGAAACACCATATATTTT. The chain joins TRBV23-1 to TRBJ1-3, with 7 bases aligning to TRBD1. TRBV23-1 has ORF status, its function being uncertain. CDR3 length: 16 residues. With V trimmed by 0 bases and J by 4 bases, 6 bases remained unmatched.

V is TRBV7-2 and J is TRBJ2-1; D ambiguous. V was cut by 5 bases and J by 0 bases, with 11 bases left in between. The CDR3 spans 15 residues. CDR1 and CDR2 from the germline V gene are SGHTA and FQGNSA. The DNA of the CDR3 is TGTGCCAGCAGCCGGCAAGCTAGCTCCTACAATGAGCAGTTCTTC. Translation gives CASSRQASSYNEQFF. Full variable domain (remainder filled in from reference TRBV7-2 and TRBJ2-1): GAGVSQSPSNKVTEKGKDVELRCDPISGHTALYWYRQSLGQGLEFLIYFQGNSAPDKSGLPSDRFSAERTGGSVSTLTIQRTQQEDSAVYLCASSRQASSYNEQFFGPGTRLTVL.

The chain recombines TRBV6-5 with TRBJ1-1, with TRBD1 matching 8 bases. Germline trimming cut 6 bases from V and 3 bases from J; bases unmatched to any gene: 6. CDR1 and CDR2 (germline): MNHEY, SVGAGI. The CDR3 extends over 14 amino acids. The CDR3 region is CASRSPGGDTEAFF. The CDR3 nucleotides read TGTGCCAGCAGGTCTCCAGGGGGCGACACTGAAGCTTTCTTT.